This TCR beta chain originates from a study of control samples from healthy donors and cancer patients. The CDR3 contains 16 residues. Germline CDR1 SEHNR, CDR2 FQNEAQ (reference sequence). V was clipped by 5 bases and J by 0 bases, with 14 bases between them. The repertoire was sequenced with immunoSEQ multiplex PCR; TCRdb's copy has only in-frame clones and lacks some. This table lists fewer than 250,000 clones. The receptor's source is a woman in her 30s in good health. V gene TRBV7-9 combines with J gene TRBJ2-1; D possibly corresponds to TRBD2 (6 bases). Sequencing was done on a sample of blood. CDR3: CASSPGTGDSYNEQFF. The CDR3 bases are TGTGCCAGCAGCCCTGGTACGGGGGACTCCTACAATGAGCAGTTCTTC.